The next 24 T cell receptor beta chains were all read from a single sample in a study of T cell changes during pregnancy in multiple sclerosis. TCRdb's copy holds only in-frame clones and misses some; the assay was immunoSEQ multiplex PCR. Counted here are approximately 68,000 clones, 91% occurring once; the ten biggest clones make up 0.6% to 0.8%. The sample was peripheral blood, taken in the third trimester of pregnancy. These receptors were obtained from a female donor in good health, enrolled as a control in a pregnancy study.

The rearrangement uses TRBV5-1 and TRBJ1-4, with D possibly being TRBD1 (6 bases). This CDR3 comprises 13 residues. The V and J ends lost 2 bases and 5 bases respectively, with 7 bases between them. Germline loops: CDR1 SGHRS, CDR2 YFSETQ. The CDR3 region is CASSFGQNEKLFF. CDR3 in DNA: TGCGCCAGCAGCTTCGGACAGAATGAAAAACTGTTTTTT.

The CDR3, as DNA: TGTGCCAGCAGCCGCCCGCGGGGGGGGCACCGGAACACCGGGGAGCTGTTTTTT. Protein sequence: CASSRPRGGHRNTGELFF. This sequence joins TRBV7-2 and TRBJ2-2; 9 bases align to TRBD2. Germline CDR1 is SGHTA and CDR2 is FQGNSA. J gave up 1 base and V 5 bases, and 11 bases lay outside the gene matches. The CDR3 runs to 18 residues.

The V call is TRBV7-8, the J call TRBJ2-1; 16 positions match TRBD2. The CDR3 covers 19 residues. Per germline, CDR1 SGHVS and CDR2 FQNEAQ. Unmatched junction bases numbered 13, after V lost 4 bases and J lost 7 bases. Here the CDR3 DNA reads TGTGCCAGCAGCTCAGCGGGACTAGCGGGAGGGCAACTCCTAAATGAGCAGTTCTTC. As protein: CASSSAGLAGGQLLNEQFF.

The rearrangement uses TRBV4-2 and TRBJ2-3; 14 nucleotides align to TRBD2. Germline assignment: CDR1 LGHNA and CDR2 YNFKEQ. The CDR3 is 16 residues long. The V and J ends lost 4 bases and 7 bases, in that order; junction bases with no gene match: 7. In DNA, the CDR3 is TGTGCCAGCAGCCTCTCGACTAGCGGGGGGGGAAATACGCAGTATTTT. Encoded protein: CASSLSTSGGGNTQYF.

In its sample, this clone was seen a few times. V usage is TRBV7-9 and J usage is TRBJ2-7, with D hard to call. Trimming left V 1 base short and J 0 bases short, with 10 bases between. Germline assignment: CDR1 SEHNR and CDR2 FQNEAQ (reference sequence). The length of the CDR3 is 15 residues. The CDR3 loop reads CASSLVALSSYEQYF. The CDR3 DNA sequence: TGTGCCAGCAGCTTAGTGGCTCTCAGCTCCTACGAGCAGTACTTC.

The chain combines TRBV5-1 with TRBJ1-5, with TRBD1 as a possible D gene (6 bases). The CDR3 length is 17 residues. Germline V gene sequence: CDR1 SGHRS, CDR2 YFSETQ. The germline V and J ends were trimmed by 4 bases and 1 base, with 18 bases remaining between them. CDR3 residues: CASSHGVLGASNQPQHF. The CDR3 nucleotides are TGCGCCAGCAGCCACGGGGTTCTGGGGGCAAGCAATCAGCCCCAGCATTTT.

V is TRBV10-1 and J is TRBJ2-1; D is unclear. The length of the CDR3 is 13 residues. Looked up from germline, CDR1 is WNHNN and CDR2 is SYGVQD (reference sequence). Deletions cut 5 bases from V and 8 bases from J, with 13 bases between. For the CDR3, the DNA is TGCGCCAGCAGTAGCGATGAAATCCATGAGCAGTTCTTC. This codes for CASSSDEIHEQFF.

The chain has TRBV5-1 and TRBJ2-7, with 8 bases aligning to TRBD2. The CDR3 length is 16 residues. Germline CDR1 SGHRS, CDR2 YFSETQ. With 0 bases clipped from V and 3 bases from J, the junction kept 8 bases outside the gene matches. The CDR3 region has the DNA TGCGCCAGCAGCTTGGCTACTTGGCGGGGGGTCTACGAGCAGTACTTC. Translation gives CASSLATWRGVYEQYF.

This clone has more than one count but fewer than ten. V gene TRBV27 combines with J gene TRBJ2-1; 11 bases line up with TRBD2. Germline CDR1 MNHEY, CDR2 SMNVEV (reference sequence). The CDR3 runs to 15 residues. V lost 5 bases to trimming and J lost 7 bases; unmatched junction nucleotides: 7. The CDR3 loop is CASSIGLAGGNEQFF. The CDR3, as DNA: TGTGCCAGCAGTATAGGACTAGCGGGCGGGAATGAGCAGTTCTTC.

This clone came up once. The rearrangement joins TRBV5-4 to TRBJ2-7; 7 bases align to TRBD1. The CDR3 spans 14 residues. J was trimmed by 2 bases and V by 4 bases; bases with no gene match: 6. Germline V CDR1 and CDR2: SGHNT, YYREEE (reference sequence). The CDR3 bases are TGTGCCAGCAGCATCCCGGGACAGCCCTACGAGCAGTACTTC. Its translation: CASSIPGQPYEQYF.

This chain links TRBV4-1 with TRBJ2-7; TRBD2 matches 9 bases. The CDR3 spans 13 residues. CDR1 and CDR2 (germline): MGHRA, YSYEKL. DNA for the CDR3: TGCTCAAGAGCGGGGGGACCCAACTACGAGCAGTACTTC. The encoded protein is CSRAGGPNYEQYF.

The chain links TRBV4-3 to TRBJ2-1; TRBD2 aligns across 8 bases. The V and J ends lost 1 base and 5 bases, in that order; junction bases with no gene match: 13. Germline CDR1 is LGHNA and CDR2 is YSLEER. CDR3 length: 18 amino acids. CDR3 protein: CASSQGGPGVAGNNEQFF. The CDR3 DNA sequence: TGCGCCAGCAGCCAAGGAGGACCCGGGGTAGCGGGAAACAATGAGCAGTTCTTC.

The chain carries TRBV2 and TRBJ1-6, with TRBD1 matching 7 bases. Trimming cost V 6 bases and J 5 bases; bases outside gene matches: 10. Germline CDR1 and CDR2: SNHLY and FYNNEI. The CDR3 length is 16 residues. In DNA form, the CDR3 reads TGTGCCAGCAGCGGGGATAGGGACAGTAATAATTCACCCCTCCACTTT. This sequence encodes CASSGDRDSNNSPLHF.

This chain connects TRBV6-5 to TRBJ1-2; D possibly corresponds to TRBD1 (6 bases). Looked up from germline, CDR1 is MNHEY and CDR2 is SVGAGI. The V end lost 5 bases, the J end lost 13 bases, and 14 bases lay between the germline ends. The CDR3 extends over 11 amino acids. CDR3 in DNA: TGTGCCAGCAGTAGGGACATGCTTCTCACCTTC. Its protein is CASSRDMLLTF.

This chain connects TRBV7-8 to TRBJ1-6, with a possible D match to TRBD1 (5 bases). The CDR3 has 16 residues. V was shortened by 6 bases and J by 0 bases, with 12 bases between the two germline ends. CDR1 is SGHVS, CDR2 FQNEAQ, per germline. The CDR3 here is CASSPTGSSYNSPLHF. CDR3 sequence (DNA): TGTGCCAGCAGTCCAACAGGCAGCTCCTATAATTCACCCCTCCACTTT.

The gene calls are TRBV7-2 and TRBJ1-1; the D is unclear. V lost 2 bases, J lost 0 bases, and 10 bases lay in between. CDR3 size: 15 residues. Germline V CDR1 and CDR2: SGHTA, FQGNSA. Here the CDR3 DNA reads TGTGCCAGCAGCTTACTTGGAGGATTGAACACTGAAGCTTTCTTT. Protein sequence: CASSLLGGLNTEAFF.

CDR3 nucleotides: TGTGCCAGCAGTGACCCCGGGGGACTCAGCACAGATACGCAGTATTTT. It specifies CASSDPGGLSTDTQYF. The chain uses TRBV2 and TRBJ2-3; tentative D call: TRBD2 (6 bases). CDR3 length: 16 residues. Germline V gives CDR1 SNHLY, CDR2 FYNNEI. The V gene lost 3 bases and the J gene lost 0 bases, with 13 bases spanning the gap.

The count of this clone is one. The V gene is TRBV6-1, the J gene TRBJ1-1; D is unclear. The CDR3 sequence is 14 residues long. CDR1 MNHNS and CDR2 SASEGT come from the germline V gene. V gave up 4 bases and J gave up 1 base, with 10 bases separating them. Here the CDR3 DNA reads TGTGCCAGCAGTGGTAGGGAGGGGAACACTGAAGCTTTCTTT. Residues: CASSGREGNTEAFF.

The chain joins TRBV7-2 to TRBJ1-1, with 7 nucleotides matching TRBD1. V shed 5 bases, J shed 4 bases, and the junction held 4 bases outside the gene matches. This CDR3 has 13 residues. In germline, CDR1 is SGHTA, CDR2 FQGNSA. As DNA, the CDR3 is TGTGCCAGCAGCGCCCCAGGGGGCACTGAAGCTTTCTTT. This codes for CASSAPGGTEAFF.

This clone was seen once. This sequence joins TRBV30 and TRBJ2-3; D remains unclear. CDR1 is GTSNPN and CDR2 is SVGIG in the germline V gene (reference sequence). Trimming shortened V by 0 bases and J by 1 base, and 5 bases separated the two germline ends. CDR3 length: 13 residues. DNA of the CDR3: TGTGCCTGGAGTGTAGCTGGCACAGATACGCAGTATTTT. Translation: CAWSVAGTDTQYF.

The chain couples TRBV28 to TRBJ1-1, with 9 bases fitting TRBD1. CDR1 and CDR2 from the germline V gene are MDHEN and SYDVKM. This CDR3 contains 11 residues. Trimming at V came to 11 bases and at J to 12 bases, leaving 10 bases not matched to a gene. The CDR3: CASSGTGLTFF. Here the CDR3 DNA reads TGTGCCTCCTCCGGGACAGGGTTAACTTTCTTT.

The CDR3 nucleotides read TGTGCCAGTAGTATGCCGCTCGTCCAGGGATCCGAAAAACTGTTTTTT. It specifies CASSMPLVQGSEKLFF. The genes are TRBV19 and TRBJ1-4; possibly TRBD1 for D (5 bases). In germline, CDR1 is LNHDA, CDR2 SQIVND (reference sequence). V was pared by 3 bases and J by 8 bases, with 19 bases between. CDR3 length equals 16 residues.

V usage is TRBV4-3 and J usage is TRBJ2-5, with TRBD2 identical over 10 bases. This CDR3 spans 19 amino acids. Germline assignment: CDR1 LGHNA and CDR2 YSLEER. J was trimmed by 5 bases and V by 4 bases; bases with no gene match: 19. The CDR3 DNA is TGCGCCAGCAGCCCCTACCGCTCGCGGACTAGCGGCCGCCGGGAGACCCAGTACTTC. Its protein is CASSPYRSRTSGRRETQYF.

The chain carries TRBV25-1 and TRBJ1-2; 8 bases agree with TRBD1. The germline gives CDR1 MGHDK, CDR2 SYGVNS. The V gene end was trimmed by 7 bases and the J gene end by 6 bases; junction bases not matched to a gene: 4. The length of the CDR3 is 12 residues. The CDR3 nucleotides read TGTGCCAGCACCAGGGGGCGTGATGGCTACACCTTC. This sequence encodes CASTRGRDGYTF.